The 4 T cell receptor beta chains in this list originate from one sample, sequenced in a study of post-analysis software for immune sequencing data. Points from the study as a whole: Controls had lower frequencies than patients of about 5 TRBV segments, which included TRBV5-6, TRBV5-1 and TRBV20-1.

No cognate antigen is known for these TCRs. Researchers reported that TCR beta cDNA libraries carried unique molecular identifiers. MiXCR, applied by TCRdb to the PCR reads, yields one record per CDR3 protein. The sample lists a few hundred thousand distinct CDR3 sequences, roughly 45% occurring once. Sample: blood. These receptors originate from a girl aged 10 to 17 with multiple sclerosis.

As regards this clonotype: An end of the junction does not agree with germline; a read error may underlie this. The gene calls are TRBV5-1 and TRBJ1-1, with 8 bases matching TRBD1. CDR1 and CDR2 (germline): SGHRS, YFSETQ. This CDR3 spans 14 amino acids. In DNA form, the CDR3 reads TGTGCCAGCAGCACCGGACAGGGGAACACTGAAGCTTTCTTT. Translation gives CASSTGQGNTEAFF.

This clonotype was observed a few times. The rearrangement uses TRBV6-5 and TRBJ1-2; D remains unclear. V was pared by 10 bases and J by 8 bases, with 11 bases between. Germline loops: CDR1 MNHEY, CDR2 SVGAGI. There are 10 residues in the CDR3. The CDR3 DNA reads TGTGCCACGTTTGAAGGGGGCTACACCTTC. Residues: CATFEGGYTF.

CDR3 loop: CSARGSDEQFF. The CDR3 DNA is TGCAGTGCTAGAGGTAGCGATGAGCAGTTCTTC. V usage is TRBV20-1 and J usage is TRBJ2-1, with a possible D match to TRBD2 (5 bases). The V end was cut by 1 base, the J end by 8 bases, with 6 bases between. CDR3 size: 11 residues. The germline V gene encodes CDR1 DFQATT and CDR2 SNEGSKA (reference sequence).

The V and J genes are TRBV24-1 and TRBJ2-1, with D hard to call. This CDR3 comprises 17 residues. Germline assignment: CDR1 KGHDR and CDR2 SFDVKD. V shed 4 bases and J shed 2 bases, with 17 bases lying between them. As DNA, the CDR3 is TGTGCCACCAGTGAAAGGAGCAGTATCATCCCCTACAATGAGCAGTTCTTC. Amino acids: CATSERSSIIPYNEQFF.